The rows below give T cell receptor beta chains drawn from one sample of a study of CD8+ T cells in alopecia areata. Some clones are missing from TCRdb's copy, which holds only in-frame ones; the method was immunoSEQ multiplex PCR. The sample includes 80,000 to 100,000 clones, 35% to 45% of them seen just once. The sequenced material came from CD4+ T cells sorted from blood. The receptors were gathered from a human donor with alopecia areata. Each CDR3 is given with its conserved first and last residue. The D gene is left open where the match is weak. Size values are once, few and many counts, or a class for expanded clones, and some rows have none.

TRBV6-1	.	17	TRBJ2-1	TRBD1	TGTGCCAGCAGTGAACAGCCGACAGGGTGGGATAACAATGAGCAGTTCTTC	CASSEQPTGWDNNEQFF
TRBV20-1	.	11	TRBJ2-5	.	TGCAGTGCAGTGGGCCAAGAGACCCAGTACTTC	CSAVGQETQYF
TRBV29-1	.	12	TRBJ2-7	TRBD1	TGCAGTGTTGGGGACAGGGCCTATGAGCAGTACTTC	CSVGDRAYEQYF
TRBV4-3	.	17	TRBJ2-1	TRBD2	TGCGCCAGCAGCCAAGATTCCGCGGGAGCCTCCTACAATGAGCAGTTCTTC	CASSQDSAGASYNEQFF
TRBV7-2	few	16	TRBJ2-5	.	TGTGCCAGCAGCCCGGGCGGAAGAACTCGGCGGGAGACCCAGTACTTC	CASSPGGRTRRETQYF
TRBV6-5	.	15	TRBJ2-3	.	TGTGCCAGCAGTTACAGGTTCGGGGGACCAGATACGCAGTATTTT	CASSYRFGGPDTQYF
TRBV7-9	few	14	TRBJ2-5	.	TGTGCCAGCAGCCTCCGGGAAATCCAGGAGACCCAGTACTTC	CASSLREIQETQYF
TRBV2	few	12	TRBJ2-7	.	TGTGCCAGCGAGCTCGCGGGGGCAGGGAGGTACTTC	CASELAGAGRYF
TRBV5-6	.	16	TRBJ2-2	.	TGTGCCAGCAGCCCCCTCGACAGAAAGAACACCGGGGAGCTGTTTTTT	CASSPLDRKNTGELFF
TRBV11-2	few	14	TRBJ1-2	.	TGTGCCAGCAGCTTAGGGCTCAGGAACTATGGCTACACCTTC	CASSLGLRNYGYTF
TRBV29-1	few	15	TRBJ2-2	TRBD1	TGCAGCGTGCGAAGGGGACAGGCGATCACCGGGGAGCTGTTTTTT	CSVRRGQAITGELFF
TRBV4-1	.	13	TRBJ2-5	TRBD2	TGCGCCAGCAGCCTGACGGGGGGAGAGACCCAGTACTTC	CASSLTGGETQYF
TRBV2	.	14	TRBJ2-1	TRBD2	TGTGCCAGCAGGGCGGGAGGCTATTACAATGAGCAGTTCTTC	CASRAGGYYNEQFF
TRBV29-1	.	12	TRBJ2-7	.	TGCAGCGTTGAAAGGCAGGGATACGAGCAGTACTTC	CSVERQGYEQYF
TRBV29-1	.	14	TRBJ2-1	TRBD2	TGCAGCGGTCGACTAGCGGGCCTATACAATGAGCAGTTCTTC	CSGRLAGLYNEQFF
TRBV29-1	few	13	TRBJ2-7	.	TGCAGCGGCTCCGGGACTTACCTCGGGGAGCAGTACTTC	CSGSGTYLGEQYF
TRBV29-1	.	11	TRBJ1-1	.	TGCAGCGTGGTACGGAACACTGAAGCTTTCTTT	CSVVRNTEAFF
TRBV7-2	.	11	TRBJ2-3	.	TGTGCCAGCAGCCCCACAGATACGCAGTATTTT	CASSPTDTQYF